The rows below give T cell receptor beta chains drawn from one sample of a study of T cell responses to AZD1222 COVID-19 vaccine. Method: immunoSEQ multiplex PCR; TCRdb's copy keeps in-frame clones and lacks some. The sample holds approximately 130,000 clones, approximately 86% seen once. The material was peripheral blood, obtained 28 days after the second AZD1222 dose. Every receptor here comes from an adult who received the AZD1222 COVID-19 vaccine. CDR3s include the opening cysteine and the closing phenylalanine or tryptophan. The order of the fields is J gene, V gene, clone size, D gene, CDR3 DNA, CDR3 protein. D genes are given only for firm matches. Expanded clones get a size class; other rows say once, few or many, or leave the size out.

TRBJ2-3 | TRBV12-1 | NA | NA | TGTGCCAGCAGCTTGGGAAGGCATCGCACAGATACGCAGTATTTT | CASSLGRHRTDTQYF
TRBJ2-5 | TRBV7-2 | NA | NA | TGTGCCAGCAGCTTAGTTCTGAGGGGGGGCCAAGAGACCCAGTACTTC | CASSLVLRGGQETQYF
TRBJ1-1 | TRBV7-3 | NA | TRBD1 | TGTGCCAGCAGCTTAACCACAGGGGGCGCGGCTTTCTTT | CASSLTTGGAAFF
TRBJ2-5 | TRBV9 | NA | NA | TGTGCCAGCAGCGTAGTTGCGGATGGGGAGACCCAGTACTTC | CASSVVADGETQYF
TRBJ2-2 | TRBV11-3 | NA | NA | TGTGCCAGCAGCTTAGACGGGCTTCCCGGGGAGCTGTTTTTT | CASSLDGLPGELFF
TRBJ2-7 | TRBV5-1 | NA | NA | TGCGCCAGCAGGGACCCCGGGGTAGAGTACGAGCAGTACTTC | CASRDPGVEYEQYF
TRBJ2-1 | TRBV4-1 | once | TRBD2 | TGCGCCAGCAGCCCTATCTCTAGCGGGATCTACAATGAGCAGTTCTTC | CASSPISSGIYNEQFF
TRBJ1-2 | TRBV28 | NA | TRBD1 | TGTGCCAGCAGTTCCGGGACAGGGAGGGAAGGAGATGGCTACACCTTC | CASSSGTGREGDGYTF
TRBJ2-1 | TRBV7-9 | NA | TRBD2 | TGTGCCAGCAGCCCGATTGGCGGGAGTTCCTACAATGAGCAGTTCTTC | CASSPIGGSSYNEQFF
TRBJ2-2 | TRBV7-8 | NA | NA | TGTGCCAGCAGCTTACTCAGGGTACCGAACACCGGGGAGCTGTTTTTT | CASSLLRVPNTGELFF
TRBJ1-4 | TRBV6-1 | NA | NA | TGTGCCAGCAGTGATCCTACAGGAGCAACTAATGAAAAACTGTTTTTT | CASSDPTGATNEKLFF
TRBJ1-5 | TRBV7-2 | NA | NA | TGTGCCAGCAGCTTTCAGGGGAATCAGCCCCAGCATTTT | CASSFQGNQPQHF
TRBJ1-4 | TRBV7-9 | NA | NA | TGTGCCAGCAGCTTAGTGGATAATGAAAAACTGTTTTTT | CASSLVDNEKLFF
TRBJ1-3 | TRBV4-1 | NA | NA | TGCGCCAGCAGCCAAATACACCCAATCTCTGGAAACACCATATATTTT | CASSQIHPISGNTIYF
TRBJ1-6 | TRBV7-9 | once | NA | TGTGCCAGCAGCTTGGACAGTTATAATTCACCCCTCCACTTT | CASSLDSYNSPLHF
TRBJ2-1 | TRBV9 | NA | TRBD1 | TGTGCCAGCAGCGTCACAGGGACAGGTGCCTACAATGAGCAGTTCTTC | CASSVTGTGAYNEQFF
TRBJ2-2 | TRBV4-2 | NA | TRBD1 | TGTGCCACCCGCCAAGACAGGGGGGGGTTGTCCGGGGAGCTGTTTTTT | CATRQDRGGLSGELFF